This T cell receptor beta chain was sequenced for a study of T cells after yellow fever vaccination. The study, taken as a whole, reports: Faster peaking, at day 5 versus 15, marked a secondary response that was weaker. There was a possibility that FACS-sorted repertoires contained abundant clonotypes contaminating from the bulk population. Shared CD4/CD8 clonotypes were a small share, likely from convergent recombination. Boosting was followed by the reappearance of most primary-vaccination clones (just under 97% CD4, around 90% CD8).

Of note for this clonotype: What it binds is not known.

TCRdb re-called the 5' RACE reads through MiXCR, storing one row per CDR3 protein. This sample yields a few hundred thousand distinct CDR3 sequences, of which 6.8% are seen a single time; 15% to 20% belongs to the top ten. The sequencing used PBMCs, collected roughly 47 days after the first yellow fever vaccination. The source of this sequence is a man between 18 and 35 years old who received the YFV17D yellow fever vaccine.

The chain's CDR3 is CASSQGRGLNTEAFF. The CDR3 DNA is TGCGCCAGCAGCCAAGGAAGGGGGTTGAACACTGAAGCTTTCTTT. The chain joins TRBV4-1 to TRBJ1-1; D is possibly TRBD1 (6 bases). With 1 base removed from V and 0 bases from J, the gap between germline ends came to 9 bases. CDR1 is MGHRA, CDR2 YSYEKL, per germline. CDR3 length: 15 residues.